The 13 T cell receptor beta chains given below trace back to one sample, sequenced in a study of neoadjuvant anti-PD-1 for oral cavity cancer. Only in-frame clones appear in the TCRdb table, and some are missing; sequencing was by immunoSEQ multiplex PCR. Here the sample spans around 30,000 clones, around 87% being singletons. Source: PBMCs, taken before nivolumab (anti-PD-1) treatment. The receptors were sampled from a person aged 35 to 85 with oral cavity squamous cell carcinoma.

The chain is built from TRBV28 and TRBJ1-5; 7 bases map to TRBD1. Looked up from germline, CDR1 is MDHEN and CDR2 is SYDVKM. The CDR3 covers 15 residues. V lost 2 bases, J lost 4 bases, and 5 bases stayed unmatched. The CDR3 DNA is TGTGCCAGCAGTTTACCGACAGGGACAAATCAGCCCCAGCATTTT. Its protein is CASSLPTGTNQPQHF. The full variable domain, its missing parts supplied by reference TRBV28 and TRBJ1-5, is DVKVTQSSRYLVKRTGEKVFLECVQDMDHENMFWYRQDPGLGLRLIYFSYDVKMKEKGDIPEGYSVSREKKERFSLILESASTNQTSMYLCASSLPTGTNQPQHFGDGTRLSIL.

CDR3 loop: CASSELGIEKLFF. The DNA for the CDR3 is TGTGCCAGCAGTGAGTTAGGAATTGAAAAACTGTTTTTT. The rearrangement joins TRBV2 to TRBJ1-4; no firm D call. Germline V gene data show CDR1 as SNHLY and CDR2 as FYNNEI. This CDR3 comprises 13 residues. V lost 3 bases to trimming and J lost 7 bases, with 9 bases between them.

This chain joins TRBV5-1 and TRBJ2-7, with a weak D call TRBD2 (5 bases). The CDR3 runs 12 residues. The ends were cut back, 4 bases at V and 5 bases at J, with 10 bases in the middle. Germline V CDR1 and CDR2: SGHRS, YFSETQ. CDR3 nucleotide sequence: TGCGCCAGCAGCCAAGAGAGGGACGAGCAGTACTTC. Protein: CASSQERDEQYF. The full variable domain, its missing parts supplied by reference TRBV5-1 and TRBJ2-7, is KAGVTQTPRYLIKTRGQQVTLSCSPISGHRSVSWYQQTPGQGLQFLFEYFSETQRNKGNFPGRFSGRQFSNSRSEMNVSTLELGDSALYLCASSQERDEQYFGPGTRLTVT.

The chain combines TRBV4-3 with TRBJ1-1; unclear D gene. CDR1 is LGHNA and CDR2 is YSLEER in the germline V gene. CDR3 length: 14 residues. V lost 5 bases to trimming and J lost 2 bases, with 12 bases between them. Written as DNA, the CDR3 is TGCGCCAGCAGCGCTGAAGGAGATAACACTGAAGCTTTCTTT. This sequence encodes CASSAEGDNTEAFF.

The chain uses TRBV4-3 and TRBJ2-1; tentative D call: TRBD2 (5 bases). This CDR3 region has 13 residues. Trimming left V 1 base short and J 9 bases short, with 10 bases between. Germline V gives CDR1 LGHNA, CDR2 YSLEER. The CDR3: CASSQVVRGEQFF. In DNA, the CDR3 is TGCGCCAGCAGCCAAGTCGTTCGGGGTGAGCAGTTCTTC.

The J gene is TRBJ2-7, the V gene TRBV11-2; 9 nucleotides line up with TRBD2. With V trimmed by 1 base and J by 1 base, 2 bases remained unmatched. CDR1 and CDR2 (germline): SGHAT, FQNNGV. The CDR3 extends over 15 amino acids. This CDR3 is CASSLVSGGSYEQYF. The DNA of the CDR3 is TGTGCCAGCAGCTTAGTCAGCGGGGGGTCCTACGAGCAGTACTTC. Full variable domain (outside the CDR3, taken from reference TRBV11-2 and TRBJ2-7): EAGVAQSPRYKIIEKRQSVAFWCNPISGHATLYWYQQILGQGPKLLIQFQNNGVVDDSQLPKDRFSAERLKGVDSTLKIQPAKLEDSAVYLCASSLVSGGSYEQYFGPGTRLTVT.

The chain is built from TRBV14 and TRBJ2-3; 10 nucleotides line up with TRBD2. V trimming: 0 bases; J trimming: 1 base; junction bases outside the gene matches: 16. Looked up from germline, CDR1 is SGHDN and CDR2 is FVKESK. The CDR3 is made up of 21 amino acids. For the CDR3, the DNA is TGTGCCAGCAGCCAAGATAGTGTGGGACTAGCGTCTCGAAGGGGCACAGATACGCAGTATTTT. This translates into CASSQDSVGLASRRGTDTQYF.

This chain links TRBV18 with TRBJ1-2; D unclear. V dropped 0 bases and J dropped 7 bases, with 12 bases sitting between them. The CDR3 covers 14 residues. The germline V gene encodes CDR1 KGHSH and CDR2 LQKENI. CDR3 DNA sequence: TGTGCCAGCTCACCACCATCTCGGACTTCTGGCTACACCTTC. Translating it yields CASSPPSRTSGYTF.

This clone was counted a few times. The chain has TRBV4-1 and TRBJ2-2; D might be TRBD2 (5 bases). V dropped 1 base and J dropped 2 bases, with 20 bases sitting between them. The germline V gene encodes CDR1 MGHRA and CDR2 YSYEKL. The CDR3 runs to 19 residues. The CDR3 region is CASSQGVWRRQKNTGELFF. In nucleotides, the CDR3 is TGCGCCAGCAGCCAAGGCGTGTGGAGGCGACAAAAAAACACCGGGGAGCTGTTTTTT.

The rearrangement links TRBV7-2 to TRBJ2-7; 7 nucleotides line up with TRBD1. Germline V lookup: CDR1 SGHTA, CDR2 FQGNSA. Trimming removed 5 bases from V and 2 bases from J; junction bases left unmatched: 6. The CDR3 covers 14 residues. CDR3 residues: CASSPPTGTYEQYF. For the CDR3, the DNA is TGTGCCAGCAGCCCGCCGACAGGGACCTACGAGCAGTACTTC.

This chain uses TRBV4-3 with TRBJ2-7, with 8 bases matching TRBD1. The CDR3 is made up of 15 amino acids. Trimming removed 4 bases from V and 1 base from J; junction bases left unmatched: 6. CDR1 and CDR2 (germline): LGHNA, YSLEER. The CDR3 sequence is CASSPQRTGSYEQYF. CDR3 in DNA: TGCGCCAGCAGCCCGCAGAGGACAGGGTCCTACGAGCAGTACTTC.

The V and J genes are TRBV7-3 and TRBJ1-2; 10 bases are shared with TRBD1. This CDR3 has 14 residues. V shed 4 bases and J 5 bases; nucleotides not matched to a gene: 4. The germline CDR1 and CDR2 sequences are SGHTA and FQGTGA. The CDR3 nucleotides read TGTGCCAGCAGCTATCCGGGACAGGGGTATGGCTACACCTTC. Protein sequence: CASSYPGQGYGYTF. Complete variable domain (other parts from reference TRBV7-3 and TRBJ1-2): GAGVSQTPSNKVTEKGKYVELRCDPISGHTALYWYRQSLGQGPEFLIYFQGTGAADDSGLPNDRFFAVRPEGSVSTLKIQRTERGDSAVYLCASSYPGQGYGYTFGSGTRLTVV.

This CDR3 is CATSTGPSETQYF. CDR3 sequence (DNA): TGCGCCACCTCGACCGGGCCAAGCGAGACCCAGTACTTC. The rearrangement links TRBV10-1 to TRBJ2-5; no clear D. Trimming removed 10 bases from V and 5 bases from J, with 17 bases in between. CDR1 is WNHNN and CDR2 is SYGVQD in the germline V gene (reference sequence). The CDR3 covers 13 residues.